A selection of T cell receptor beta chains follows, all from one sample in a study of blood T cell repertoires in COVID-19. Here immunoSEQ multiplex PCR was the method, and the copy in TCRdb shows in-frame clones only, minus some. The sample yields 65,000 to 85,000 clones, approximately 90% seen once. The sequencing input was peripheral blood. The receptor set was obtained from a man aged 50-59 years with acute or convalescent COVID-19. Each CDR3 is given with its conserved first and last residue. D genes are given only for firm matches. Clone size is not always given. Where it is, it says once, few, many or a class for expanded clones.

NA	NA	TRBJ1-6	TRBV20-1	TGCAGTGCTAGTGATCGGACTGAAACGTATTCACCCCTCCACTTT	CSASDRTETYSPLHF
NA	NA	TRBJ2-1	TRBV3-1/TRBV3-2	TGTGCCAGCAGCGTTTTACCAGGGTCGAATGAGCAGTTCTTC	CASSVLPGSNEQFF
NA	TRBD1	TRBJ1-1	TRBV9	TGTGCCAGCAGCCGGGGGGTGATGGCAGGGGGCTGGGAAGCTTTCTTT	CASSRGVMAGGWEAFF
NA	TRBD1	TRBJ1-4	TRBV2	TGTGCCAGCCGCAGACAGGGATCAACTAATGAAAAACTGTTTTTT	CASRRQGSTNEKLFF
NA	NA	TRBJ1-2	TRBV6-5	TGTGCCAGCAGTTATAACCGGAACTATGGCTACACCTTC	CASSYNRNYGYTF
NA	NA	TRBJ2-1	TRBV7-2	TGTGCCAGCAGCTCCCACGGGGGACGCTACAATGAGCAGTTCTTC	CASSSHGGRYNEQFF
once	NA	TRBJ2-2	TRBV18	TGTGCCAGCTCACCACCCGGAGCCGGGGAGCTGTTTTTT	CASSPPGAGELFF
NA	NA	TRBJ2-5	TRBV5-4	TGTGCCAGCAGCTTGGTTGCAGGTAAAGGGAGAGAGACCCAGTACTTC	CASSLVAGKGRETQYF
NA	TRBD1	TRBJ2-2	TRBV19	TGTGCCAGTTCAGATCAGGGGGTACGGACCGGGGAGCTGTTTTTT	CASSDQGVRTGELFF
few	NA	TRBJ1-1	TRBV18	TGTGCCAGCTCACCGGTCCAGGGTGACACTGAAGCTTTCTTT	CASSPVQGDTEAFF
NA	TRBD1	TRBJ2-5	TRBV19	TGTGCCAGTACCGGACAGGGAGAGACCCAGTACTTC	CASTGQGETQYF
NA	NA	TRBJ1-5	TRBV27	TGTGCCAGCAGCCGCCGCGGAGGCGATAGCAATCAGCCCCAGCATTTT	CASSRRGGDSNQPQHF
NA	NA	TRBJ2-5	TRBV4-3	TGCGCCAGCAGCCAAGATTGGGGGGTTCAAGAGACCCAGTACTTC	CASSQDWGVQETQYF
NA	TRBD1	TRBJ1-5	TRBV18	TGTGCCAGCTCGAAACGGGACAGCTACAATCAGCCCCAGCATTTT	CASSKRDSYNQPQHF
NA	TRBD2	TRBJ2-3	TRBV11-2	TGTGCCAGCAGCTTAGACTCTAGCGGGAGGGAATCAGATACGCAGTATTTT	CASSLDSSGRESDTQYF
NA	NA	TRBJ2-5	TRBV18	TGTGCCAGCTCACCACCGTCGTCCCAAGAGACCCAGTACTTC	CASSPPSSQETQYF
NA	NA	TRBJ2-3	TRBV12-3/TRBV12-4	TGTGCCAGCAGCTTGTCGACGCAGTATTTT	CASSLSTQYF
NA	NA	TRBJ1-4	TRBV28	TGTGCCAGCGGGGGACTTAGAGATGAAAAACTGTTTTTT	CASGGLRDEKLFF
NA	TRBD2	TRBJ2-1	TRBV6-5	TGTGCCAGCAGTTTGGAGTTCGGCGGGAGGGGACTGTTCTTC	CASSLEFGGRGLFF
NA	TRBD1	TRBJ1-2	TRBV6-5	TGTGCCAGCAGTCACGACAGGGATGGCTACACCTTC	CASSHDRDGYTF
NA	TRBD1	TRBJ1-2	TRBV27	TGTGCCAGCAGTTTCCGGGACAGGGCCAACTATGGCTACACCTTC	CASSFRDRANYGYTF
NA	NA	TRBJ1-2	TRBV13	TGTGCCAGCAGCTCAAGGCAGGACTATGGCTACACCTTC	CASSSRQDYGYTF
NA	NA	TRBJ1-5	TRBV6-2/TRBV6-3	TGTGCCAGCAGTCTACAGGGCCTGCAGCCCCAGCATTTT	CASSLQGLQPQHF
NA	TRBD1	TRBJ1-2	TRBV5-1	TGCGCCAGCAGCCCCGGACAGGGGGAAGGCTACACCTTC	CASSPGQGEGYTF
NA	NA	TRBJ1-1	TRBV18	TGTGCCAGCTCACGGACAGAGAACACTGAAGCTTTCTTT	CASSRTENTEAFF
NA	NA	TRBJ1-5	TRBV15	TGTGCCACCAGCAGATTTCACAGGTCTAGCAATCAGCCCCAGCATTTT	CATSRFHRSSNQPQHF
NA	TRBD1	TRBJ2-7	TRBV27	TGTGCCAGCTCGACTCCACCGGGACAGGGGTACGAGCAGTACTTC	CASSTPPGQGYEQYF
NA	NA	TRBJ2-1	TRBV4-3	TGCGCCAGCAGCCAAGCATGGGGGACTGGGTACAATGAGCAGTTCTTC	CASSQAWGTGYNEQFF
NA	NA	TRBJ1-5	TRBV5-4	TGTGCCAGCAGCTTTCAAGGGGATAATCAGCCCCAGCATTTT	CASSFQGDNQPQHF
NA	NA	TRBJ2-1	TRBV3-1/TRBV3-2	TGTGCCAGCAGCCAAGGAATGACTTGGACAATGGAGCAGTTCTTC	CASSQGMTWTMEQFF
NA	TRBD1	TRBJ1-4	TRBV28	TGTGCCAGCAGGGGGACAGATTGGGATGAAAAACTGTTTTTT	CASRGTDWDEKLFF
once	NA	TRBJ2-1	TRBV7-9	TGTGCCAGCAGCCAACATGAGGTCTCCTACAATGAGCAGTTCTTC	CASSQHEVSYNEQFF
NA	TRBD1	TRBJ1-4	TRBV7-9	TGTGCCAGCAGCTTAGCGGGACAGAAGGACGGCGAAAAACTGTTTTTT	CASSLAGQKDGEKLFF
NA	NA	TRBJ1-5	TRBV24-1	TGTGCCACCAGTGACGGACACCCAAGCAATCAGCCCCAGCATTTT	CATSDGHPSNQPQHF
once	TRBD2	TRBJ2-1	TRBV7-2	TGTGCCAGCAGCTCCCGAGGGACTAGCGGAGCATACAATGAGCAGTTCTTC	CASSSRGTSGAYNEQFF
NA	TRBD2	TRBJ2-3	TRBV19	TGTGCCAGTAGGACGCGGGCGGGAGGGTACACAGATACGCAGTATTTT	CASRTRAGGYTDTQYF
once	NA	TRBJ1-5	TRBV28	TGTGCCAGCAGACTAGAGGACTCCTTCGGAGGCAATCAGCCCCAGCATTTT	CASRLEDSFGGNQPQHF
NA	TRBD1	TRBJ1-2	TRBV4-2	TGTGCCAGCAGCGGACAGGCTAAGGTCTATGGCTACACCTTC	CASSGQAKVYGYTF
NA	NA	TRBJ1-2	TRBV6-2/TRBV6-3	TGTGCCAGCAGTTACATGGATCCAGGGTCCGTCAGGGGCTACACCTTC	CASSYMDPGSVRGYTF